This TCR beta chain was profiled in a study of T cells expressing NK-cell markers. Study at large: In sorted CD3+CD56+NKG2C+, CD3+CD56+NKG2C- and CD3+CD56-NKG2C+ T cells, TCR beta repertoires were obtained. There were seven HCMV-seropositive donors and one seronegative donor among the eight sequenced.

UMIs were included in TCR beta cDNA generated by 5'RACE template switching. From the 5' RACE reads, TCRdb lists one entry per CDR3 protein and no DNA. Its clone listing holds 150,000 to 200,000 distinct CDR3 sequences. The CDR3 is made up of 15 amino acids. Germline CDR1 SQVTM, CDR2 ANQGSEA. The sequencing sample was made of blood T cells: a sorted CD56 or NKG2C T cell subset, CD4+ or CD8+ T cells, or bulk PBMC T cells (not recorded which). V and J are TRBV29-1 and TRBJ2-7; TCRdb reports TRBD2, a call that lacks DNA to check it against. This clonotype was obtained from a woman between 18 and 69 years old in good health. CDR3 sequence reads: CSVEPYSGRPGEQYF.